This T cell receptor (beta chain) appears in the sequencing data of a study of blood T cell repertoires in COVID-19. Study context: The origin of the acute and convalescent COVID-19 samples was the United States, Italy and Spain. Sample material is recorded as cDNA or gDNA derived from T cells, B-cell-depleted T cells, or PBMCs.

Some clones are missing from TCRdb's copy, which holds only in-frame ones; the method was immunoSEQ multiplex PCR. Counted here are roughly 100,000 clones, around 80% occurring once; the ten biggest clones make up 11% to 15%. Unmatched junction bases numbered 7, after V lost 4 bases and J lost 5 bases. The CDR3 spans 16 residues. Germline CDR1 is KGHDR and CDR2 is SFDVKD. V usage is TRBV24-1 and J usage is TRBJ2-1, with 10 nucleotides matching TRBD1. Sequencing used peripheral blood. The origin of this receptor is a woman aged 55-75 years with acute or convalescent COVID-19. The CDR3 nucleotides are TGTGCCACCAGTGAAATTTTAGGGACAGGGGACAATGAGCAGTTCTTC. Its translation: CATSEILGTGDNEQFF.